This TCR beta chain was captured in a study of OX40 agonist ivuxolimab in advanced cancers. Whole-study context: Ivuxolimab doses were 0.01, 0.1, 0.3, 1.5, 3 or 10 mg/kg every 2 weeks. Allowance was made for prior anti-PD-1, anti-PD-L1 or anti-CTLA-4 therapy, and 35% to 40% had some. Three patients had partial responses: one hepatocellular carcinoma, two cutaneous melanoma.

Enrollment shut out patients with autoimmune disease history or systemic immunosuppression. The germline V gene encodes CDR1 SGHDT and CDR2 YYEEEE. CDR3 size: 14 residues. V lost 2 bases to trimming and J lost 4 bases, with 11 bases between them. TCRdb's table, derived via immunoSEQ multiplex PCR, lists solely in-frame clones and lacks some. The top ten hold under 8.5% of the sample, which has some 76,000 clones, 84% seen once. This chain uses TRBV5-6 with TRBJ2-3, with D hard to call. Sequenced here: CD4+ or CD8+ T cells sorted from blood, sampled in a trial of the OX40 agonist ivuxolimab. The receptor was derived from an adult with an advanced solid tumor such as melanoma, head and neck, liver or kidney cancer. The CDR3 DNA follows: TGTGCCAGCAGCTTCCCCGACCGATCAGATACGCAGTATTTT. It encodes CASSFPDRSDTQYF.